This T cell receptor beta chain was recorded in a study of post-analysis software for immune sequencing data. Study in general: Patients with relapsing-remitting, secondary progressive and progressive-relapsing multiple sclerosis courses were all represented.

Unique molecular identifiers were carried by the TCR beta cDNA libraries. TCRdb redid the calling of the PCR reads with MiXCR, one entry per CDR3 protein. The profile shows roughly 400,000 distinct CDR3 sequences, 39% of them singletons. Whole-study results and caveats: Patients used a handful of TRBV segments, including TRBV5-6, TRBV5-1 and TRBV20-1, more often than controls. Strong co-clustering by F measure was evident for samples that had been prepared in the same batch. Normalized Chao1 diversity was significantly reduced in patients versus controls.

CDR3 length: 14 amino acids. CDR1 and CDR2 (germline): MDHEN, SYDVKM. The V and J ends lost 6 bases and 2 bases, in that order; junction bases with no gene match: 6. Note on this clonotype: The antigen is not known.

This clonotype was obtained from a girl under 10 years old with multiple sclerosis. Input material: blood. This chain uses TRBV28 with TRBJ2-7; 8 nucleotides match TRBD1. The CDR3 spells CASRAGTGPYEQYF. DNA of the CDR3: TGTGCCAGCAGGGCCGGGACAGGACCCTACGAGCAGTACTTC.